The following is a TCR beta chain sequence with its context. Its antigen remains undetermined. Per-nucleotide qualities are absent, and no much larger clonotype sits a single base away. Trimming at the junction amounts to 8 bases on V and 7 bases on J, and the germline ends lie 15 bases apart. CDR1 is given as WSHSY and CDR2 as SAAADI, both from the germline V gene. The CDR3 contains 13 residues, cysteine and phenylalanine counted. Of all the DNA, just the CDR3 is kept, 39 bases in frame from base 1. These data originate in a study of liver allograft versus peripheral blood T cells (TCRdb year 2020). Regarding the study in general: T cell receptor repertoires present within transplanted livers were compared with repertoires in the peripheral blood of liver transplant recipients.

TCRdb shows the sequencer as Illumina MiSeq. TCRdb cleaned the public reads at Q25 with fastp, built clones with MiXCR and kept in-frame beta chains. Each record represents a unique CDR3 protein, reported with the most common genes and DNA among its rows. Within this sample are 3,000 to 4,500 distinct CDR3 sequences, with around 15% of them counted one time only. Roughly 21% of the sample is held by the ten biggest clonotypes. Study-wide conclusions, independent of this receptor: The T cell receptor repertoires within liver allografts were reported to be different from the T cell receptor repertoires detected in peripheral blood.

The chain is made from TRBV10-2 and TRBJ1-5; the D gene is possibly TRBD1, with 6 bases matching. The receptor was derived from a human patient who had a liver transplant. Some T cells may be donor cells from the graft after a transplant. Read as DNA, the sequence is TGCGCCAGCGCGACCGGGGGGCAGCAGCCCCAGCATTTT. This sequence encodes CASATGGQQPQHF.